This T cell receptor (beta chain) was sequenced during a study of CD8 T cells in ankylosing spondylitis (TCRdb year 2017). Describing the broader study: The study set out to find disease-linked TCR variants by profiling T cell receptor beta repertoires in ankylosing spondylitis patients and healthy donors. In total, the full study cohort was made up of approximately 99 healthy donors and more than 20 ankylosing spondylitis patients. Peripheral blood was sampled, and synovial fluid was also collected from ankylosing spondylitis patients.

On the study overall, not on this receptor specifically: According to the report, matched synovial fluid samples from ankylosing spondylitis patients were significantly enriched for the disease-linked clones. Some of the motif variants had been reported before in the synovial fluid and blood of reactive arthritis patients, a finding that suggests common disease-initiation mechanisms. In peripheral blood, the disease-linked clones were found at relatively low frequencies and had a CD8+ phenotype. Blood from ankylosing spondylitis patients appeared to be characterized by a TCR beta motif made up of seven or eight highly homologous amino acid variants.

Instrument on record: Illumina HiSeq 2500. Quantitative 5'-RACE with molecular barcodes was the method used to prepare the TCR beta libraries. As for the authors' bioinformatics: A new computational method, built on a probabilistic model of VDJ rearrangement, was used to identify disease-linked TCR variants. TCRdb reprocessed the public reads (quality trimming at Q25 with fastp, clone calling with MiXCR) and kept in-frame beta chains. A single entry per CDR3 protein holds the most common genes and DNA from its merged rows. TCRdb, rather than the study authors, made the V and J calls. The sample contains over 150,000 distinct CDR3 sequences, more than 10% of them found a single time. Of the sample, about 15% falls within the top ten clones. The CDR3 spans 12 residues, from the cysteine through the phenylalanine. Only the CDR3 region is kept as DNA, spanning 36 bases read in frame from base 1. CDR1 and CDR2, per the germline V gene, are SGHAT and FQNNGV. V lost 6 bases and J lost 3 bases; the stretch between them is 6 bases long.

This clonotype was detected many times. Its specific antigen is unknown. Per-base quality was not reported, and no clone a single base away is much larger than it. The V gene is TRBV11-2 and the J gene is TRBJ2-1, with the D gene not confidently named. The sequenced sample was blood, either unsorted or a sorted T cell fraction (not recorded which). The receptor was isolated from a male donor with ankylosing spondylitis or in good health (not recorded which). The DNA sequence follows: TGTGCCAGCAGTCAACTCTACAATGAGCAGTTCTTC. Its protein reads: CASSQLYNEQFF. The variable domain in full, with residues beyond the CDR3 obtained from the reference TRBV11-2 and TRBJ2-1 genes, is EAGVAQSPRYKIIEKRQSVAFWCNPISGHATLYWYQQILGQGPKLLIQFQNNGVVDDSQLPKDRFSAERLKGVDSTLKIQPAKLEDSAVYLCASSQLYNEQFFGPGTRLTVL.